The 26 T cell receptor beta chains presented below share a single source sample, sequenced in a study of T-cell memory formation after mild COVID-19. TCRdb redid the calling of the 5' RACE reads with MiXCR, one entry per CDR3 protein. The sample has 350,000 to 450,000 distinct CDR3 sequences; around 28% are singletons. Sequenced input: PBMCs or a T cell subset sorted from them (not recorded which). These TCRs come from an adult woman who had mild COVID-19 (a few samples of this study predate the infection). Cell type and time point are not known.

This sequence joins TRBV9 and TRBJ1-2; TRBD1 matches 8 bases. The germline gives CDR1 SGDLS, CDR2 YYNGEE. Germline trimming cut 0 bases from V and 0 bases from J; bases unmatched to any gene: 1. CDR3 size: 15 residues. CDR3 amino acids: CASSVAGGANYGYTF. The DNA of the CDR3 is TGTGCCAGCAGCGTAGCAGGGGGCGCTAACTATGGCTACACCTTC.

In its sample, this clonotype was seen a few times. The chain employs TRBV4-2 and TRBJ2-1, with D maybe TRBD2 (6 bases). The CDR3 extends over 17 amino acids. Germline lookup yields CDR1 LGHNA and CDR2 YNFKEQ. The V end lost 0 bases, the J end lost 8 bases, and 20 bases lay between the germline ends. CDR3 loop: CASSQEYSEGRSYEQFF. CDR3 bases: TGTGCCAGCAGCCAAGAATATTCGGAGGGCCGCTCTTATGAGCAGTTCTTC.

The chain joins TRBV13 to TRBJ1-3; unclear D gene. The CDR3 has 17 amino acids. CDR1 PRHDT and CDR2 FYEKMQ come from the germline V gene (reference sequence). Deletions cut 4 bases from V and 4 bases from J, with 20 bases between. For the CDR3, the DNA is TGTGCCAGCAGCTCTTGGACCCCCGAGGAACCCGGAAACACCATATATTTT. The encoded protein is CASSSWTPEEPGNTIYF.

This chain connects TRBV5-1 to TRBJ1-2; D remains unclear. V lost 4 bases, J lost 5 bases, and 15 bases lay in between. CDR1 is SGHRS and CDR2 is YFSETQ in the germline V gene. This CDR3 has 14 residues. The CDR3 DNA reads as TGCGCCAGCAGCGGACCCAGTCTGGGATATGGCTACACCTTC. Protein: CASSGPSLGYGYTF.

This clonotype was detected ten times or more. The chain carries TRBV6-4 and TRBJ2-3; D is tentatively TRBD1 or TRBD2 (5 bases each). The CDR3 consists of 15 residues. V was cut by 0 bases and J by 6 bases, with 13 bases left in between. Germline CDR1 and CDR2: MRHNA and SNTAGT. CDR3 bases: TGTGCCAGCAGTGACTCTCCGGGACGACCGGATACGCAGTATTTT. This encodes CASSDSPGRPDTQYF.

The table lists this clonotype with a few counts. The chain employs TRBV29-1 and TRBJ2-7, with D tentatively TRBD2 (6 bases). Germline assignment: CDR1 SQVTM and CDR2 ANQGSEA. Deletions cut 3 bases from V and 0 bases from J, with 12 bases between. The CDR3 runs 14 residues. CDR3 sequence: CSVDSSGPSYEQYF. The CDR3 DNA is TGCAGCGTTGATTCCAGCGGGCCCTCCTACGAGCAGTACTTC.

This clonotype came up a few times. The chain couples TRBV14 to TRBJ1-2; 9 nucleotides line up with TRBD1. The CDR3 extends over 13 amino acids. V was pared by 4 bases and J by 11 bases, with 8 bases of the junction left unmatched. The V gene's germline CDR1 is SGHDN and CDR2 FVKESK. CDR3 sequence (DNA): TGTGCCAGCAGCCCCGGGACAGGGTTGAGATACACCTTC. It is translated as CASSPGTGLRYTF.

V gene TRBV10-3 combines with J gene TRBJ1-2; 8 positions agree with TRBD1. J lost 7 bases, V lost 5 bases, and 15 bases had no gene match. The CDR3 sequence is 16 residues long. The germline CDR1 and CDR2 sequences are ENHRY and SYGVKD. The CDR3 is CAISRLDPGTGVGYTF. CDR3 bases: TGTGCCATCAGTCGCCTAGACCCCGGGACAGGTGTTGGCTACACCTTC.

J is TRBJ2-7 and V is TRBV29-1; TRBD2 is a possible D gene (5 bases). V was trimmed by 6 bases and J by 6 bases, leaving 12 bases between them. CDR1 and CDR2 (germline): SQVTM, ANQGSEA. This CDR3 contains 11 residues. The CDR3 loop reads CSVGHGLEQYF. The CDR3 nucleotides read TGCAGCGTGGGTCATGGACTCGAGCAGTACTTC.

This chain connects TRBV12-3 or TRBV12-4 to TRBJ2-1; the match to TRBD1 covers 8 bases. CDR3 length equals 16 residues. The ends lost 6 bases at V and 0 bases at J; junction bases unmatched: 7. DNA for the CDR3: TGTGCCAGCAGCCAAGTTGGGACAGGCTCCTACAATGAGCAGTTCTTC. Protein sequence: CASSQVGTGSYNEQFF.

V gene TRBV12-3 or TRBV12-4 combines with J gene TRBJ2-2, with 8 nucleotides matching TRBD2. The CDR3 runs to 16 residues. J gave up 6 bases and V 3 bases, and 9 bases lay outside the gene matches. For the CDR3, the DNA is TGTGCCAGCAGTTTTAAAGCGGGAGTAGTCCCCGGGGAGCTGTTTTTT. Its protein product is CASSFKAGVVPGELFF.

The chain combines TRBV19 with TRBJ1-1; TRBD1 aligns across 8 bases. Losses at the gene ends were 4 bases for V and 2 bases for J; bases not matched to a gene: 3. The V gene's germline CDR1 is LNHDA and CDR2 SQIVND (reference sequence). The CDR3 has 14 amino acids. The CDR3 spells CASSTDRVNTEAFF. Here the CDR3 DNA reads TGTGCCAGTAGTACGGACAGGGTCAACACTGAAGCTTTCTTT.

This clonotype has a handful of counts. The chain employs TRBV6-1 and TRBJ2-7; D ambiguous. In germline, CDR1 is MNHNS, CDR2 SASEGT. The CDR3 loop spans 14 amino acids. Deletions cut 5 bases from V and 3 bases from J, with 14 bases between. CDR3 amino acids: CASSPSADLYEQYF. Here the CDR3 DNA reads TGTGCCAGCAGTCCCTCTGCGGACCTCTACGAGCAGTACTTC.

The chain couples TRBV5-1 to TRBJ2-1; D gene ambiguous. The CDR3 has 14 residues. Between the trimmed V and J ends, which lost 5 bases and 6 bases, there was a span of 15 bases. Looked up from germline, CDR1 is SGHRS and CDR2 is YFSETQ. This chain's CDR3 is CASSSRNGSNEQFF. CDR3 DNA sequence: TGCGCCAGCAGTAGCCGGAACGGGTCCAATGAGCAGTTCTTC.

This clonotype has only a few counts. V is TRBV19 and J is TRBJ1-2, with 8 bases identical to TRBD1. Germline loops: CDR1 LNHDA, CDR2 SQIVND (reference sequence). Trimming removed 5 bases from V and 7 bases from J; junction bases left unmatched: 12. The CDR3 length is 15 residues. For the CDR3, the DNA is TGTGCCAGTAGTGACAGGACAGGGACCATCCTTGGCTACACCTTC. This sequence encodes CASSDRTGTILGYTF.

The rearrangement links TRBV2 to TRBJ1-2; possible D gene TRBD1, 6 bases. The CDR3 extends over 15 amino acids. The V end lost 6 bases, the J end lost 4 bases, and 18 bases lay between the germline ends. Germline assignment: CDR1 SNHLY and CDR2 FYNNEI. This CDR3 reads CASRAQGNAGYGYTF. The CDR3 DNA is TGTGCCAGCAGGGCACAGGGTAACGCTGGCTATGGCTACACCTTC.

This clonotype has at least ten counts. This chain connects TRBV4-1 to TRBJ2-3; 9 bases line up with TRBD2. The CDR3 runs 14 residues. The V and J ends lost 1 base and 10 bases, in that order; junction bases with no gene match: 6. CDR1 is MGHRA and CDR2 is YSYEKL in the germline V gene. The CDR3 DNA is TGCGCCAGCAGCCAAGCATCTAGCGGGACGGCGCAGTATTTT. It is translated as CASSQASSGTAQYF.

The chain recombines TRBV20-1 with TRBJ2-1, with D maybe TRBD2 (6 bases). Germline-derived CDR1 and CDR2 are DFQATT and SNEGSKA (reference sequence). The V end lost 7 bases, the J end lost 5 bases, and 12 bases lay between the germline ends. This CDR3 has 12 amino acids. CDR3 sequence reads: CSVGLINNEQFF. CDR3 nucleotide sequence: TGCAGTGTGGGACTTATTAACAATGAGCAGTTCTTC.

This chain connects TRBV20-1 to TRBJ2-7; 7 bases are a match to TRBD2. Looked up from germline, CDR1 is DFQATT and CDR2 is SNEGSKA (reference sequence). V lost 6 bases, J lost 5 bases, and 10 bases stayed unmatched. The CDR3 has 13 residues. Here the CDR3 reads CSAPLREAHEQYF. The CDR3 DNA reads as TGCAGTGCCCCCCTTCGGGAGGCCCACGAGCAGTACTTC.

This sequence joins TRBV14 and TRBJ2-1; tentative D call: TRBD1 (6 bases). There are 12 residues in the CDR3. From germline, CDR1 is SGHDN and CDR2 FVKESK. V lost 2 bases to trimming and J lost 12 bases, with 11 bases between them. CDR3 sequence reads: CASSQSGVRQFF. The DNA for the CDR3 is TGTGCCAGCAGCCAATCAGGGGTAAGGCAGTTCTTC. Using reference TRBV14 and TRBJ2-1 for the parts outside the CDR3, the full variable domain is EAGVTQFPSHSVIEKGQTVTLRCDPISGHDNLYWYRRVMGKEIKFLLHFVKESKQDESGMPNNRFLAERTGGTYSTLKVQPAELEDSGVYFCASSQSGVRQFFGPGTRLTVL.

This CDR3 is CSARDQIQGILNTEAFF. CDR3 coding DNA: TGCAGTGCTAGAGACCAAATACAGGGGATACTGAACACTGAAGCTTTCTTT. The V call is TRBV20-1, the J call TRBJ1-1; 7 nucleotides align to TRBD1. The V gene end was trimmed by 0 bases and the J gene end by 0 bases; junction bases not matched to a gene: 10. The CDR3 extends over 17 amino acids. Germline V gene sequence: CDR1 DFQATT, CDR2 SNEGSKA (reference sequence).

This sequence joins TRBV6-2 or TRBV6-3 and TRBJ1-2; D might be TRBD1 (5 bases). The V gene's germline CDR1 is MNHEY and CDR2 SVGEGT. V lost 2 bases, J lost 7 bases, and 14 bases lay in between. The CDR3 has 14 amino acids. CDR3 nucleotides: TGTGCCAGCAGTTACGGGGGTATCGGTCCTGGCTACACCTTC. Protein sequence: CASSYGGIGPGYTF.

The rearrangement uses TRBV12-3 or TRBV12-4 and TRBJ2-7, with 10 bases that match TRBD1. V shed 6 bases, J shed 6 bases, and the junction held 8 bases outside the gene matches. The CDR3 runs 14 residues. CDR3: CASSRRDRGGEQYF. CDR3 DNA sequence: TGTGCCAGCAGCCGCAGGGACAGGGGTGGCGAGCAGTACTTC.

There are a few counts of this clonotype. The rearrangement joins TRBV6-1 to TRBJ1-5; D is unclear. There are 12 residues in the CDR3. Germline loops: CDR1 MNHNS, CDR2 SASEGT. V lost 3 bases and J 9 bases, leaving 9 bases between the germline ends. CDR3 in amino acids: CASSERPWPQHF. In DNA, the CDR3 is TGTGCCAGCAGTGAGAGGCCCTGGCCCCAGCATTTT.

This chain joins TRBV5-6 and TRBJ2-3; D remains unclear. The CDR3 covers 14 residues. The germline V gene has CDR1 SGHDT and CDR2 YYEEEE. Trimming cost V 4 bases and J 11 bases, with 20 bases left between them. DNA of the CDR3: TGTGCCAGCAGCCCACGGGCTTCTGTAACGGAGCAGTATTTT. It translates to CASSPRASVTEQYF.

Here the CDR3 DNA reads TGTGCCAGCAGCCTCGCCCCAACAGGATCCGAGCAGTACTTC. This sequence encodes CASSLAPTGSEQYF. The chain joins TRBV7-9 to TRBJ2-7, with D possibly TRBD1 on 5 matching bases. Trimming pared 5 bases from V and 6 bases from J, leaving 17 bases between. Germline CDR1 is SEHNR and CDR2 is FQNEAQ (reference sequence). The CDR3 consists of 14 residues. Based on the CDR3 plus reference TRBV7-9 and TRBJ2-7, the full variable domain is DTGVSQNPRHKITKRGQNVTFRCDPISEHNRLYWYRQTLGQGPEFLTYFQNEAQLEKSRLLSDRFSAERPKGSFSTLEIQRTEQGDSAMYLCASSLAPTGSEQYFGPGTRLTVT.